These 31 T cell receptor beta chains were all obtained from the same sample, sequenced in a study of graft-versus-host responses after intestinal transplantation. No antigens are known for them. The data were produced by immunoSEQ multiplex PCR, yet TCRdb's version contains in-frame clones alone and is incomplete. The sample has tens of thousands of clones, around 93% seen once. The source material was unstimulated CD4+ T cells sorted from spleen or lymph node cells, sampled before transplant. Source of these receptors: a human donor who was the organ donor for an intestinal transplant.

The rearrangement joins TRBV6-5 to TRBJ1-5; 9 positions agree with TRBD1. CDR3 size: 15 residues. CDR1 is MNHEY, CDR2 SVGAGI, per germline. Trimming took 4 bases from V and 3 from J; bases not matched to a gene: 4. The CDR3 DNA follows: TGTGCCAGCAGTTTGGACAGGGGAGACAATCAGCCCCAGCATTTT. It specifies CASSLDRGDNQPQHF.

This rearrangement joins TRBV7-2 to TRBJ2-5, with 7 positions matching TRBD1. CDR1 is SGHTA and CDR2 is FQGNSA in the germline V gene. Losses at the gene ends were 5 bases for V and 5 bases for J; bases not matched to a gene: 8. This CDR3 spans 14 amino acids. The CDR3 sequence: CASSDRASGETQYF. CDR3 bases: TGTGCCAGCAGCGACAGGGCGTCGGGCGAGACCCAGTACTTC. The whole variable domain, remainder taken from reference TRBV7-2 and TRBJ2-5, is GAGVSQSPSNKVTEKGKDVELRCDPISGHTALYWYRQSLGQGLEFLIYFQGNSAPDKSGLPSDRFSAERTGGSVSTLTIQRTQQEDSAVYLCASSDRASGETQYFGPGTRLLVL.

The chain joins TRBV4-3 to TRBJ1-6, with D tentatively TRBD1 (5 bases). The CDR3 contains 14 residues. Trimming shortened V by 1 base and J by 8 bases, and 9 bases separated the two germline ends. CDR1 and CDR2 (germline): LGHNA, YSLEER. CDR3 in amino acids: CASSQAGRDSPLHF. The CDR3 bases are TGCGCCAGCAGCCAAGCAGGGAGGGATTCACCCCTCCACTTT.

The V gene is TRBV29-1, the J gene TRBJ1-1; D gene ambiguous. The V gene lost 3 bases and the J gene lost 1 base, with 9 bases spanning the gap. Per the germline V gene, CDR1 is SQVTM and CDR2 is ANQGSEA. CDR3 size: 13 residues. CDR3 sequence: CSVDSGSNTEAFF. The CDR3, as DNA: TGCAGCGTTGATTCGGGTTCGAACACTGAAGCTTTCTTT.

This chain joins TRBV10-3 and TRBJ2-7; 9 bases agree with TRBD2. The CDR3 sequence is 14 residues long. Germline CDR1 and CDR2: ENHRY and SYGVKD. The trim removed 11 bases at V and 0 bases at J, leaving 8 bases unmatched. This CDR3 is CAARPSGVSYEQYF. The CDR3 DNA reads TGTGCCGCCCGGCCTAGCGGGGTCTCCTACGAGCAGTACTTC.

The V call is TRBV11-2, the J call TRBJ2-3; TRBD2 matches at 10 bases. Germline CDR1 reads SGHAT; CDR2 reads FQNNGV. CDR3 length equals 17 residues. J was trimmed by 4 bases and V by 0 bases; bases with no gene match: 7. CDR3 sequence: CASSLDPAGGQADTQYF. CDR3 DNA sequence: TGTGCCAGCAGCTTAGATCCAGCGGGGGGGCAGGCAGATACGCAGTATTTT. The full variable domain, with the rest looked up from reference TRBV11-2 and TRBJ2-3, is EAGVAQSPRYKIIEKRQSVAFWCNPISGHATLYWYQQILGQGPKLLIQFQNNGVVDDSQLPKDRFSAERLKGVDSTLKIQPAKLEDSAVYLCASSLDPAGGQADTQYFGPGTRLTVL.

The chain employs TRBV10-3 and TRBJ1-5; D may be TRBD1 (5 bases). The germline gives CDR1 ENHRY, CDR2 SYGVKD. The CDR3 has 13 amino acids. Trimming shortened V by 7 bases and J by 3 bases, and 10 bases separated the two germline ends. CDR3 sequence reads: CAITLGPNQPQHF. The CDR3 bases are TGTGCCATCACTTTGGGGCCCAATCAGCCCCAGCATTTT.

This chain joins TRBV1 and TRBJ2-3; TRBD2 is taken as the D call from the table, unchecked against the DNA. TRBV1 corresponds to a pseudogene. This CDR3 has 15 residues. The CDR3 coding sequence is TGCACCAGCAGCCAAGGTTCCGGGGGGGCAGATACGCAGTATTTT. Amino acid sequence: CTSSQGSGGADTQYF.

This clone has a single count. The chain uses TRBV21-1 and TRBJ2-7; the table's TRBD2 call for D was not verified on the DNA. TRBV21-1 is a recognized pseudogene. CDR3 length equals 11 residues. CDR3 DNA: TGTGCCAGCTCTTACTCCTACGAGCAGTACTTC. Translating it yields CASSYSYEQYF.

The chain has TRBV6-5 and TRBJ2-7; D is uncertain. Trimming stripped 7 bases from V and 0 bases from J, with 16 bases between. CDR3 size: 15 residues. CDR1 MNHEY and CDR2 SVGAGI come from the germline V gene. CDR3 region: CASKLTRAGSYEQYF. CDR3 nucleotide sequence: TGTGCCAGCAAACTGACAAGGGCTGGCTCCTACGAGCAGTACTTC.

The chain couples TRBV27 to TRBJ2-4; D may correspond to TRBD1 or TRBD2 (5 bases each). The CDR3 sequence is 14 residues long. V lost 2 bases and J 5 bases, leaving 10 bases between the germline ends. CDR1 is MNHEY, CDR2 SMNVEV, per germline (reference sequence). CDR3 sequence: CASSLPGTQNIQYF. CDR3 in DNA: TGTGCCAGCAGTTTACCAGGGACCCAAAACATTCAGTACTTC.

The gene calls are TRBV7-2 and TRBJ2-5, with 8 positions matching TRBD2. V was pared by 4 bases and J by 5 bases, with 12 bases of the junction left unmatched. This CDR3 contains 16 residues. CDR1 and CDR2 (germline): SGHTA, FQGNSA. The CDR3 nucleotides are TGTGCCAGCAGCTCCCTTGGGACTAGATTGCTGGAGACCCAGTACTTC. It codes for CASSSLGTRLLETQYF.

The chain joins TRBV15 to TRBJ1-1; no clear D. The ends were cut back, 8 bases at V and 6 bases at J, with 16 bases in the middle. Germline assignment: CDR1 LNHNV and CDR2 YYDKDF (reference sequence). The CDR3 totals 13 residues. CDR3 coding DNA: TGTGCCACCCAACGCAGTACTGTGGCTGAAGCTTTCTTT. It is translated as CATQRSTVAEAFF.

The chain employs TRBV10-2 and TRBJ2-1; TRBD2 matches at 7 bases. This CDR3 comprises 15 residues. After removal of 6 bases from V and 7 bases from J, the junction contained 12 bases not matched to a gene. Germline loops: CDR1 WSHSY, CDR2 SAAADI. The CDR3: CASRGSGASSNEQFF. DNA for the CDR3: TGCGCCAGCAGGGGCAGCGGGGCATCCTCAAATGAGCAGTTCTTC.

The V gene is TRBV4-2, the J gene TRBJ2-1; 11 bases match TRBD2. J was trimmed by 7 bases and V by 2 bases; bases with no gene match: 4. This CDR3 is 15 amino acids long. CDR1 is LGHNA and CDR2 is YNFKEQ in the germline V gene. CDR3 nucleotides: TGTGCCAGCAGCCAACTAGCGGGGGGTCCGAATGAGCAGTTCTTC. Protein product: CASSQLAGGPNEQFF.

This clone came up a few times. V is TRBV10-1 and J is TRBJ2-7; 9 bases match TRBD1. The CDR3 loop spans 12 amino acids. The J segment lost 3 bases and the V segment lost 6 bases, leaving 0 bases of the junction unmatched. Germline lookup yields CDR1 WNHNN and CDR2 SYGVQD (reference sequence). CDR3: CASRTGGYEQYF. Here the CDR3 DNA reads TGCGCCAGCAGGACAGGGGGCTACGAGCAGTACTTC.

The J gene is TRBJ1-2, the V gene TRBV5-4; D is unresolved. The ends were cut back, 0 bases at V and 4 bases at J, with 13 bases in the middle. This CDR3 is 15 amino acids long. Germline CDR1 is SGHNT and CDR2 is YYREEE (reference sequence). This CDR3 is CASSLARRESYGYTF. As DNA, the CDR3 is TGTGCCAGCAGCTTGGCCCGGCGGGAGAGCTATGGCTACACCTTC.

The V call is TRBV7-2, the J call TRBJ2-7, with a weak D call TRBD2 (7 bases). The V end lost 1 base, the J end lost 2 bases, and 15 bases lay between the germline ends. The CDR3 spans 16 residues. From germline, CDR1 is SGHTA and CDR2 FQGNSA. The CDR3 region is CASSLGAGATAYEQYF. The CDR3 nucleotides are TGTGCCAGCAGCTTAGGGGCGGGGGCGACGGCCTACGAGCAGTACTTC.

The J gene is TRBJ1-6, the V gene TRBV6-5, with D perhaps TRBD1 (6 bases). The CDR3 runs to 15 residues. Trimming stripped 6 bases from V and 0 bases from J, with 9 bases between. Germline CDR1 and CDR2: MNHEY and SVGAGI. The CDR3 loop reads CASRQGGSYNSPLHF. In DNA form, the CDR3 reads TGTGCCAGCAGACAGGGCGGCTCCTATAATTCACCCCTCCACTTT.

This chain uses TRBV2 with TRBJ2-5; 11 nucleotides align to TRBD2. The CDR3 has 16 residues. Germline values: CDR1 SNHLY, CDR2 FYNNEI. Unmatched junction bases numbered 5, after V lost 3 bases and J lost 2 bases. In nucleotides, the CDR3 is TGTGCCAGCAGTGACTCGCTAGCGGGGGGTCAAGAGACCCAGTACTTC. This encodes CASSDSLAGGQETQYF.

This clone has only one observation. This chain links TRBV10-3 with TRBJ1-2, with 9 bases lining up with TRBD1. The CDR3 has 14 amino acids. From germline, CDR1 is ENHRY and CDR2 SYGVKD. V was pared by 11 bases and J by 0 bases, with 7 bases of the junction left unmatched. The CDR3 nucleotides read TGTGCCGTTCAACAGGGGGCCCCTAACTATGGCTACACCTTC. Its translation: CAVQQGAPNYGYTF.

This chain connects TRBV5-4 to TRBJ2-1, with 8 bases matching TRBD2. The CDR3 is 15 residues long. Germline trimming cut 6 bases from V and 2 bases from J; bases unmatched to any gene: 7. Germline V gene sequence: CDR1 SGHNT, CDR2 YYREEE (reference sequence). The chain's CDR3 is CASTRAGGTYNEQFF. DNA for the CDR3: TGTGCCAGCACCCGGGCGGGGGGAACCTACAATGAGCAGTTCTTC.

CDR3 DNA: TGTGCCACCAGCAGAGATACGGGCGGAAACTACGAGCAGTACTTC. Amino acids: CATSRDTGGNYEQYF. The chain recombines TRBV15 with TRBJ2-7, with D uncertain. Trimming left V 0 bases short and J 3 bases short, with 12 bases between. The CDR3 spans 15 residues. Germline CDR1 reads LNHNV; CDR2 reads YYDKDF (reference sequence).

V usage is TRBV2 and J usage is TRBJ2-1; 13 bases are a match to TRBD2. Germline CDR1 reads SNHLY; CDR2 reads FYNNEI. Trimming removed 2 bases from V and 8 bases from J; junction bases left unmatched: 9. This CDR3 contains 17 residues. CDR3 protein: CASSESFGTSGEDEQFF. The DNA for the CDR3 is TGTGCCAGCAGTGAATCGTTCGGGACTAGCGGGGAGGATGAGCAGTTCTTC.

The chain is built from TRBV9 and TRBJ2-3; D is unresolved. Germline CDR1 SGDLS, CDR2 YYNGEE. Trimming cost V 3 bases and J 6 bases, with 11 bases left between them. The CDR3 extends over 13 amino acids. CDR3 sequence (DNA): TGTGCCAGCAGCGCCCGGACGACGGATACGCAGTATTTT. As protein: CASSARTTDTQYF.

In this sample, this clone turned up once. The CDR3 sequence: CASSVGRGRGVNEQFF. The DNA for the CDR3 is TGTGCCAGCAGCGTAGGTAGGGGTAGGGGGGTCAATGAGCAGTTCTTC. The chain is built from TRBV9 and TRBJ2-1, with D possibly called TRBD1 or TRBD2 (6 bases each). The CDR3 consists of 16 residues. V lost 0 bases to trimming and J lost 6 bases, with 16 bases between them. Germline V gene sequence: CDR1 SGDLS, CDR2 YYNGEE.

This chain connects TRBV4-2 to TRBJ2-7, with 11 bases lining up with TRBD2. There are 18 residues in the CDR3. With V trimmed by 0 bases and J by 0 bases, 7 bases remained unmatched. Germline-derived CDR1 and CDR2 are LGHNA and YNFKEQ. The CDR3 is CASSQDVYGTSGSYEQYF. The CDR3 DNA follows: TGTGCCAGCAGCCAAGATGTGTACGGGACTAGCGGCTCCTACGAGCAGTACTTC.

The chain combines TRBV5-1 with TRBJ2-5; possible D gene TRBD1, 6 bases. Trimming shortened V by 1 base and J by 1 base, and 11 bases separated the two germline ends. The CDR3 loop spans 15 amino acids. Per germline, CDR1 SGHRS and CDR2 YFSETQ. CDR3 sequence: CASSLRWGPQETQYF. CDR3 in DNA: TGCGCCAGCAGCTTGAGATGGGGGCCCCAAGAGACCCAGTACTTC.

V gene TRBV10-3 combines with J gene TRBJ2-4, with D unclear. Per the germline V gene, CDR1 is ENHRY and CDR2 is SYGVKD. Trimming removed 2 bases at V and 1 base at J, with 3 bases between. This CDR3 comprises 13 residues. The DNA for the CDR3 is TGTGCCATCAGTGAGGGGGCCAAAAACATTCAGTACTTC. Translation: CAISEGAKNIQYF.

The CDR3 protein is CASSLGSRRGRETQYF. CDR3 nucleotide sequence: TGTGCCAGCAGCTTGGGATCTAGGAGGGGTCGGGAGACCCAGTACTTC. The gene calls are TRBV7-3 and TRBJ2-5; weak D call: TRBD2 (6 bases). Between the trimmed V and J ends, which lost 3 bases and 5 bases, there was a span of 19 bases. CDR3 length equals 16 residues. Germline lookup yields CDR1 SGHTA and CDR2 FQGTGA.

The chain combines TRBV7-2 with TRBJ2-7, with 13 bases matching TRBD2. Germline CDR1 is SGHTA and CDR2 is FQGNSA. CDR3 length: 17 residues. Unmatched junction bases numbered 16, after V lost 4 bases and J lost 10 bases. This CDR3 is CASSSSPRLLAGGPQYF. The CDR3 coding sequence is TGTGCCAGCAGCTCGAGCCCCCGGCTACTAGCGGGGGGGCCTCAGTACTTC.